This T cell receptor beta chain was found in a study of T cell repertoires in cytomegalovirus infection. From the reads, TCRdb called clonotypes with MiXCR, one entry per CDR3 protein. The sample includes about 920,000 distinct CDR3 sequences, around 31% of them seen just once. CDR3 length equals 16 residues. Trimming took 1 base from V and 2 from J, leaving 13 bases between them. CDR1 is SEHNR, CDR2 FQNEAQ, per germline (reference sequence). The table lists this clonotype with many counts. Its antigen is as yet unknown. The origin of this receptor is a human donor in good health (CMV status not recorded). Some clones in this sample may be carry-over from other donors' samples. J is TRBJ2-3 and V is TRBV7-9; the D call may be TRBD1 or TRBD2 (5 bases each). The input for sequencing was cultured CD8+ T cells from PBMCs, taken from culture after CMV antigen stimulation. The CDR3 DNA sequence: TGTGCCAGCAGCTTAGGGACAAATGACTACACAGATACGCAGTATTTT. Translation gives CASSLGTNDYTDTQYF.